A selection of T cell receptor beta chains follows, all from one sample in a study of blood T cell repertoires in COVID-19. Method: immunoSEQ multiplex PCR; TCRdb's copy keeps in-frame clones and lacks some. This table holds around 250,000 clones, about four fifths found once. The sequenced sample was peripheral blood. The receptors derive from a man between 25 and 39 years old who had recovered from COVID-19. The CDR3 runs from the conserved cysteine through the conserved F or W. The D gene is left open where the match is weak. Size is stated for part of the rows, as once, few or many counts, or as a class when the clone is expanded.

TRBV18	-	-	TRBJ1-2	CASSPPGDPYGYTF	TGTGCCAGCTCACCCCCAGGGGATCCCTATGGCTACACCTTC
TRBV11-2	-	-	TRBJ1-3	CASSLSHSGNTIYF	TGTGCCAGCAGCTTAAGCCATTCTGGAAACACCATATATTTT
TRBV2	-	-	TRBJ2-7	CASSEAVYEQYF	TGTGCCAGCAGTGAAGCCGTCTACGAGCAGTACTTC
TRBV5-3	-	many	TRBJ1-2	CARSFQGGGYTF	TGTGCCAGAAGCTTCCAGGGTGGTGGCTACACCTTC
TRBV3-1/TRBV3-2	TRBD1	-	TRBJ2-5	CASSERDRGAETQYF	TGTGCCAGCAGCGAACGGGACAGGGGGGCGGAGACCCAGTACTTC
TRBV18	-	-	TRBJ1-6	CASSPRRGTVNNSPLHF	TGTGCCAGCTCACCACGCCGGGGAACCGTCAATAATTCACCCCTCCACTTT
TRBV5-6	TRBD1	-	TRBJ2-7	CASSPVQGSSYEQYF	TGTGCCAGCAGCCCCGTACAGGGGAGCTCCTACGAGCAGTACTTC
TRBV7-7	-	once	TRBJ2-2	CASSTNPGAGELFF	TGTGCCAGCAGCACCAATCCAGGGGCCGGGGAGCTGTTTTTT
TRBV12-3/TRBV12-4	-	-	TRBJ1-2	CASSPTGGYGYTF	TGTGCCAGCAGTCCTACAGGTGGCTATGGCTACACCTTC
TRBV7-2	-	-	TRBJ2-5	CASSLASQETQYF	TGTGCCAGCAGCTTAGCCAGCCAAGAGACCCAGTACTTC
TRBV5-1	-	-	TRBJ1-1	CASSLGLAGDTEAFF	TGCGCCAGCAGCTTAGGGTTGGCAGGGGACACTGAAGCTTTCTTT
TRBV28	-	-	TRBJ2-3	CASSLRGSVTQYF	TGTGCCAGCAGTTTAAGGGGGTCGGTTACGCAGTATTTT
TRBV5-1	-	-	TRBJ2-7	CASSLESFGEQYF	TGCGCCAGCAGCTTGGAGTCATTCGGGGAGCAGTACTTC
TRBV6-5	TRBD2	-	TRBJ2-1	CASTAFSGKYNEQFF	TGTGCCAGCACCGCCTTTAGCGGGAAATACAATGAGCAGTTCTTC
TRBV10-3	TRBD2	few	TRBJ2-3	CAIWGGEDTQYF	TGTGCCATCTGGGGGGGGGAGGATACGCAGTATTTT
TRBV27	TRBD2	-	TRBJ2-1	CASSLGRGGLGEQFF	TGTGCCAGCAGTTTGGGACGGGGGGGCCTCGGTGAGCAGTTCTTC
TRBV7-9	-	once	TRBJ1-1	CASSLTRERGTEAFF	TGTGCCAGCAGCCTAACTCGGGAGCGGGGCACTGAAGCTTTCTTT
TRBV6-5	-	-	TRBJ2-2	CASRRTETNTGELFF	TGTGCCAGCAGGCGGACAGAGACGAACACCGGGGAGCTGTTTTTT
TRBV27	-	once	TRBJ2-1	CASPPQVRQNEQFF	TGTGCCAGCCCTCCCCAGGTAAGGCAGAATGAGCAGTTCTTC
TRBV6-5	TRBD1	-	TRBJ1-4	CASTMTGLNEKLFF	TGTGCCAGCACCATGACAGGGTTGAATGAAAAACTGTTTTTT
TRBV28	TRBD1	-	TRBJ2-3	CASRGQRRADTQYF	TGTGCCAGCAGGGGACAGCGGCGCGCAGATACGCAGTATTTT